A single sample is the source of the 10 T cell receptor beta chains below, sequenced in a study of blood T cell repertoires in COVID-19. This table comes from immunoSEQ multiplex PCR, and its TCRdb copy is limited to in-frame clones, with some not included. The sample shows approximately 140,000 clones, 80% to 90% of them seen only once. Sequenced material: peripheral blood. The receptors originated from a human donor in a cohort sampled during active COVID-19.

This clone has more than one count but fewer than ten. The chain links TRBV11-3 to TRBJ1-1, with a weak D call TRBD1 (5 bases). Germline loops: CDR1 SGHNT, CDR2 YENEEA. V lost 5 bases and J 5 bases, leaving 12 bases between the germline ends. This CDR3 comprises 13 residues. CDR3 in amino acids: CASSRGTETEAFF. The CDR3 DNA sequence: TGTGCCAGCAGCCGCGGGACGGAAACTGAAGCTTTCTTT.

This chain uses TRBV5-4 with TRBJ2-1; TRBD2 matches 9 bases. This CDR3 has 14 residues. Per germline, CDR1 SGHNT and CDR2 YYREEE (reference sequence). V lost 1 base, J lost 11 bases, and 7 bases stayed unmatched. In DNA form, the CDR3 reads TGTGCCAGCAGCTTGAGCGGGGGGATGCGGAAGCAGTTCTTC. Translating gives CASSLSGGMRKQFF.

A few counts support this clone. This sequence joins TRBV18 and TRBJ2-2; 14 bases line up with TRBD2. Trimming cost V 3 bases and J 2 bases; bases outside gene matches: 8. Germline V CDR1 and CDR2: KGHSH, LQKENI. The CDR3 consists of 19 residues. The CDR3 is CASSPRTSGGRTNTGELFF. In DNA form, the CDR3 reads TGTGCCAGCTCACCCCGGACTAGCGGGGGGCGGACTAACACCGGGGAGCTGTTTTTT.

The chain uses TRBV5-1 and TRBJ1-5; D gene unclear. This CDR3 contains 12 residues. The germline V gene encodes CDR1 SGHRS and CDR2 YFSETQ. With 3 bases removed from V and 9 bases from J, the gap between germline ends came to 10 bases. The CDR3 protein is CASSSGEGPQHF. CDR3 DNA sequence: TGCGCCAGCAGCTCCGGGGAAGGGCCCCAGCATTTT. Combining the CDR3 with reference TRBV5-1 and TRBJ1-5 gives the whole variable domain KAGVTQTPRYLIKTRGQQVTLSCSPISGHRSVSWYQQTPGQGLQFLFEYFSETQRNKGNFPGRFSGRQFSNSRSEMNVSTLELGDSALYLCASSSGEGPQHFGDGTRLSIL.

This chain joins TRBV12-2 and TRBJ1-5; no DNA check was done on the table's D call, TRBD1. TRBV12-2 is described as a pseudogene. The CDR3 runs 16 residues. As DNA, the CDR3 is TGTGCAAGTCGCTTAGCACCGACACATAGCAATCAGCCCCAGCATTTT. Translating gives CASRLAPTHSNQPQHF.

J is TRBJ2-3 and V is TRBV5-1; the match to TRBD2 covers 11 bases. V lost 0 bases and J lost 6; bases outside the gene matches: 12. This CDR3 is built from 18 residues. Germline V gives CDR1 SGHRS, CDR2 YFSETQ. The CDR3 region is CASSLVKLAGVVTDTQYF. The CDR3 DNA sequence: TGCGCCAGCAGCTTGGTTAAACTAGCGGGAGTAGTGACGGATACGCAGTATTTT.

The V and J genes are TRBV3-1 (or the pseudogene TRBV3-2) and TRBJ2-1, with 7 bases fitting TRBD1. The V gene end was trimmed by 4 bases and the J gene end by 8 bases; junction bases not matched to a gene: 8. This CDR3 is 14 amino acids long. From germline, CDR1 is LGHDT and CDR2 YNNKEL (reference sequence). The CDR3, as DNA: TGTGCCAGCAGCCCTAGAGGGGGCATTTATGAGCAGTTCTTC. Translated, it gives CASSPRGGIYEQFF.

V gene TRBV15 combines with J gene TRBJ1-5; the D gene is possibly TRBD1 (5 bases). Trimming left V 2 bases short and J 0 bases short, with 8 bases between. The CDR3 covers 15 residues. The germline V gene encodes CDR1 LNHNV and CDR2 YYDKDF (reference sequence). The CDR3 DNA reads as TGTGCCACCAGCAGACAGACAGATAGCAATCAGCCCCAGCATTTT. Translating it yields CATSRQTDSNQPQHF. Supplemented by reference TRBV15 and TRBJ1-5, the full variable domain reads DAMVIQNPRYQVTQFGKPVTLSCSQTLNHNVMYWYQQKSSQAPKLLFHYYDKDFNNEADTPDNFQSRRPNTSFCFLDIRSPGLGDTAMYLCATSRQTDSNQPQHFGDGTRLSIL.

The chain is built from TRBV12-3 or TRBV12-4 and TRBJ1-1; no firm D call. V lost 7 bases and J 7 bases, leaving 13 bases between the germline ends. There are 12 residues in the CDR3. The CDR3 reads CASTEGLIEAFF. The CDR3 region has the DNA TGTGCCAGCACTGAAGGACTAATTGAAGCTTTCTTT.

This clone was seen a few times. This chain links TRBV11-1 with TRBJ1-1, with a possible D match to TRBD1 (6 bases). Trimming left V 1 base short and J 7 bases short, with 10 bases between. Germline lookup yields CDR1 SGHAT and CDR2 FQDESV (reference sequence). The CDR3 totals 13 residues. The CDR3 nucleotides read TGTGCCAGCAGCTTAGGTGAGGGGGTTGAAGCTTTCTTT. It translates to CASSLGEGVEAFF.